The 18 T cell receptor beta chains presented below share a single source sample, sequenced in a study of OX40 agonist ivuxolimab in advanced cancers. This table comes from immunoSEQ multiplex PCR, and its TCRdb copy is limited to in-frame clones, with some not included. The sample carries about 53,000 clones, 80% to 85% recorded once. The sequences come from CD4+ or CD8+ T cells sorted from blood, collected in a trial of the OX40 agonist ivuxolimab. The receptor source for this set is an adult with an advanced solid tumor such as melanoma, head and neck, liver or kidney cancer.

Concerning this clone: Likely a read error: the CDR3 ends without its conserved phenylalanine or tryptophan. It is unclear where the CDR3 begins or ends on the DNA, so no DNA is shown, and the CDR3 is as TCRdb lists it. This chain links TRBV7-9 with TRBJ2-4; no check of the table's D call, TRBD1, against the DNA was made. The CDR3 spans 10 residues, counting both ends. Germline CDR1 SEHNR, CDR2 FQNEAQ (reference sequence). The CDR3 loop reads CASTSRDRVV.

This clone rates as medium-sized. The rearrangement joins TRBV6-6 to TRBJ1-3, with D uncertain. The germline V and J ends were trimmed by 0 bases and 4 bases, with 7 bases remaining between them. Germline CDR1 reads MNHNY; CDR2 reads SVGAGI (reference sequence). The CDR3 sequence is 14 residues long. The CDR3 DNA reads TGTGCCAGCAGTTACTCAGTATCCGGAAACACCATATATTTT. Residues: CASSYSVSGNTIYF.

This clone appeared a few times. The genes are TRBV5-1 and TRBJ1-1; perhaps TRBD1 as D (6 bases). V was shortened by 5 bases and J by 4 bases, with 12 bases between the two germline ends. CDR1 is SGHRS, CDR2 YFSETQ, per germline. The CDR3 runs to 13 residues. This CDR3 is CASRKGGSTEAFF. Here the CDR3 DNA reads TGCGCCAGCAGAAAAGGGGGGAGCACTGAAGCTTTCTTT.

CDR3 nucleotide sequence: TGTGCCAGCAGCCCGGGACTAGCGGGAGTTGAGCAGTTCTTC. Its translation: CASSPGLAGVEQFF. The chain couples TRBV11-2 to TRBJ2-1; 14 nucleotides align to TRBD2. CDR1 is SGHAT and CDR2 is FQNNGV in the germline V gene. Trimming took 5 bases from V and 9 from J; bases not matched to a gene: 3. This CDR3 spans 14 amino acids.

This chain uses TRBV15 with TRBJ1-5, with D tentatively TRBD1 (6 bases). With 0 bases removed from V and 1 base from J, the gap between germline ends came to 7 bases. There are 15 residues in the CDR3. The germline V gene encodes CDR1 LNHNV and CDR2 YYDKDF (reference sequence). CDR3 DNA: TGTGCCACCAGCAGAGATCAGGGGAGCAATCAGCCCCAGCATTTT. Amino acid sequence: CATSRDQGSNQPQHF.

The CDR3 sequence: CASSPVLAGGVQETQYF. CDR3 DNA: TGTGCCAGCTCACCGGTACTAGCGGGAGGTGTTCAAGAGACCCAGTACTTC. This chain connects TRBV18 to TRBJ2-5; 12 bases are a match to TRBD2. Trimming cost V 3 bases and J 2 bases; bases outside gene matches: 7. The CDR3 spans 17 residues. CDR1 is KGHSH and CDR2 is LQKENI in the germline V gene. Supplemented by reference TRBV18 and TRBJ2-5, the full variable domain reads NAGVMQNPRHLVRRRGQEARLRCSPMKGHSHVYWYRQLPEEGLKFMVYLQKENIIDESGMPKERFSAEFPKEGPSILRIQQVVRGDSAAYFCASSPVLAGGVQETQYFGPGTRLLVL.

The V gene is TRBV9, the J gene TRBJ1-2; D perhaps matches TRBD1 (6 bases). The V gene's germline CDR1 is SGDLS and CDR2 YYNGEE. With 4 bases removed from V and 4 bases from J, the gap between germline ends came to 17 bases. This CDR3 region has 15 residues. The DNA for the CDR3 is TGTGCCAGCAGCATCCAAGGGGGGGCAGGCTATGGCTACACCTTC. It codes for CASSIQGGAGYGYTF.

CDR3 in amino acids: CASSPSGSTSPLHF. The CDR3 DNA reads as TGTGCCAGCAGCCCATCAGGGAGCACTTCACCCCTCCACTTT. This chain connects TRBV7-8 to TRBJ1-6; maybe TRBD1 (5 bases). Germline CDR1 is SGHVS and CDR2 is FQNEAQ. The CDR3 has 14 amino acids. The ends were cut back, 5 bases at V and 9 bases at J, with 14 bases in the middle.

The chain uses TRBV19 and TRBJ1-6; TRBD1 matches 7 bases. CDR3 length equals 15 residues. Germline V lookup: CDR1 LNHDA, CDR2 SQIVND (reference sequence). V dropped 4 bases and J dropped 4; count of bases not matched to a gene: 4. The CDR3 DNA reads as TGTGCCAGTAGTACACAGGGGCTGTATAATTCACCCCTCCACTTT. Translated, it gives CASSTQGLYNSPLHF.

J is TRBJ1-1 and V is TRBV7-9, with D possibly TRBD1 on 5 matching bases. The CDR3 extends over 18 amino acids. The germline V and J ends were trimmed by 5 bases and 3 bases, with 25 bases remaining between them. In germline, CDR1 is SEHNR, CDR2 FQNEAQ (reference sequence). The CDR3 DNA sequence: TGTGCCAGCAGCCCCCCCACACTCCGGGCGGGGGGGGACACTGAAGCTTTCTTT. Its translation is CASSPPTLRAGGDTEAFF.

The chain combines TRBV5-8 with TRBJ1-2; D not resolved. CDR3 length: 14 residues. Germline V gene sequence: CDR1 SGHTS, CDR2 YDEGEE. V lost 0 bases, J lost 5 bases, and 11 bases lay in between. CDR3 region: CASSLAWTRYGYTF. The CDR3 DNA reads as TGTGCCAGCAGCTTGGCCTGGACCAGATATGGCTACACCTTC.

The genes are TRBV6-5 and TRBJ2-2, with D possibly matching TRBD2 (6 bases). Germline CDR1 is MNHEY and CDR2 is SVGAGI. The length of the CDR3 is 14 residues. Trimming stripped 6 bases from V and 1 base from J, with 9 bases between. The CDR3 DNA sequence: TGTGCCAGCAGCCGTAGCGGGAACACCGGGGAGCTGTTTTTT. Its protein is CASSRSGNTGELFF.

This rearrangement joins TRBV10-1 to TRBJ1-2; TRBD1 might be the D (6 bases). The CDR3 is 13 residues long. Germline V lookup: CDR1 WNHNN, CDR2 SYGVQD (reference sequence). V lost 5 bases and J lost 8, with 15 bases in between. CDR3 residues: CASSPGTSIGYTF. CDR3 in DNA: TGCGCCAGCAGTCCCGGGACATCGATAGGCTACACCTTC.

The count of this clone is one. The CDR3 nucleotides read TGTGCCAGCATTCTCACAGCGGGACGAGGGGAGACCCAGTACTTC. It yields the protein CASILTAGRGETQYF. This chain connects TRBV28 to TRBJ2-5; 7 bases are a match to TRBD2. This CDR3 is 15 amino acids long. V was clipped by 7 bases and J by 5 bases; unmatched bases: 13. In germline, CDR1 is MDHEN, CDR2 SYDVKM. The full variable domain, rest sourced from reference TRBV28 and TRBJ2-5, is DVKVTQSSRYLVKRTGEKVFLECVQDMDHENMFWYRQDPGLGLRLIYFSYDVKMKEKGDIPEGYSVSREKKERFSLILESASTNQTSMYLCASILTAGRGETQYFGPGTRLLVL.

The chain joins TRBV19 to TRBJ2-4, with 10 bases matching TRBD1. From germline, CDR1 is LNHDA and CDR2 SQIVND (reference sequence). The CDR3 runs to 13 residues. V trimming: 5 bases; J trimming: 9 bases; junction bases outside the gene matches: 4. The CDR3 DNA follows: TGTGCCAGTAGTGGGACAGGGGTAGGCATTCAGTACTTC. Translated, it gives CASSGTGVGIQYF.

This chain links TRBV10-1 with TRBJ2-1, with a tentative D call TRBD2 (5 bases). Trimming cost V 6 bases and J 8 bases, with 8 bases left between them. The CDR3 runs to 11 residues. Germline CDR1 reads WNHNN; CDR2 reads SYGVQD (reference sequence). In DNA form, the CDR3 reads TGCGCCAGCAGATCTAGCCATGAGCAGTTCTTC. Protein sequence: CASRSSHEQFF.

The chain combines TRBV18 with TRBJ1-1; D is possibly TRBD1 (6 bases). Trimming stripped 5 bases from V and 3 bases from J, with 10 bases between. Per the germline V gene, CDR1 is KGHSH and CDR2 is LQKENI. The CDR3 spans 13 residues. CDR3 nucleotides: TGTGCCAGCTCATCAGGGGTCCACACTGAAGCTTTCTTT. This sequence encodes CASSSGVHTEAFF.

The chain has TRBV19 and TRBJ2-2; 15 nucleotides match TRBD2. The ends lost 5 bases at V and 3 bases at J; junction bases unmatched: 10. The CDR3 is made up of 19 amino acids. The germline V gene encodes CDR1 LNHDA and CDR2 SQIVND (reference sequence). This chain's CDR3 is CASSPRTSGRASDTGELFF. CDR3 coding DNA: TGTGCCAGTAGTCCGAGGACTAGCGGGAGGGCCTCGGACACCGGGGAGCTGTTTTTT.